Sequencing of this TCR beta chain was carried out in a study of siplizumab effects on memory and regulatory T cells. On this clone itself: Its specificity is unknown.

Findings of the study overall: About 80-97% of proliferating CD4+ or CD8+ clones had no assignable naive or memory phenotype. A significant reduction in alloreactive sequences traceable to unstimulated CD4+ memory cells was produced by siplizumab. Sequences below about 10^-5 frequency were poorly captured. As a result, only a minor fraction of alloreactive clones mapped to unstimulated subsets.

This CDR3 contains 16 residues. From germline, CDR1 is SGHRS and CDR2 YFSETQ. V was clipped by 0 bases and J by 5 bases, with 18 bases between them. TCRdb keeps only in-frame clones here, not all; method: immunoSEQ multiplex PCR. The sample consists of some 100,000 clones, 91% of them appearing once. The clonotype was recovered from a human donor in good health. Some clones in this sample may be carry-over from other donors' samples. The V and J genes are TRBV5-1 and TRBJ2-7; the D gene is possibly TRBD2 (6 bases). Sequencing used CD4+ T cells sorted from blood. CDR3 in DNA: TGCGCCAGCAGCTTGGGCCAGGCACTAGCAATCCACGAGCAGTACTTC. Translating gives CASSLGQALAIHEQYF.